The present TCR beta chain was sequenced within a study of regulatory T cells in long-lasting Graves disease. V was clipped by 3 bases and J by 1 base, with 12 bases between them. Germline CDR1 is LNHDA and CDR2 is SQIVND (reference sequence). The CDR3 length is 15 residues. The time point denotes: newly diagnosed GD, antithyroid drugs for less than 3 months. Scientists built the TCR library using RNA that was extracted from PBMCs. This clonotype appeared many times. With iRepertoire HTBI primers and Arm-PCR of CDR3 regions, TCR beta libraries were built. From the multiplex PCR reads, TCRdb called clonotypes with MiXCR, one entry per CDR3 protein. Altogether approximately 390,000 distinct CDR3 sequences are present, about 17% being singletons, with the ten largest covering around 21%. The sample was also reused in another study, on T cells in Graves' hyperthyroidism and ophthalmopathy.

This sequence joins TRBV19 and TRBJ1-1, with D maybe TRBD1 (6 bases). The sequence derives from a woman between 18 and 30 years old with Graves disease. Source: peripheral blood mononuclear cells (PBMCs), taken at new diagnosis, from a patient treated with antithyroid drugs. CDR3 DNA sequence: TGTGCCAGTAGTATCGCAGGGGTTAAGAACACTGAAGCTTTCTTT. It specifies CASSIAGVKNTEAFF.